A selection of T cell receptor beta chains follows, all from one sample in a study of beta chain features in type 1 diabetes. The assay was immunoSEQ multiplex PCR, and TCRdb's table has in-frame clones only and misses some. The sample holds a few hundred thousand clones; about 11% are singletons and the top ten take about 0.014%. The specimen sequenced was naive CD4+ T cells from blood. The receptors stem from a woman aged 30 to 39 in good health. Each CDR3 is given with its conserved first and last residue. The order of the fields is CDR3 protein, CDR3 DNA, D gene, V gene, clone size, J gene. A D gene is named only where the DNA matches it firmly. Clone sizes are given selectively: once, few, many, or a class where the clone is expanded.

CASTGLAGGETQYF | TGTGCCAGCACCGGACTAGCGGGAGGTGAGACCCAGTACTTC | TRBD2 | TRBV28 | NA | TRBJ2-5
CAWSPSSGQYF | TGTGCCTGGAGTCCGTCTAGCGGGCAGTACTTC | TRBD2 | TRBV30 | NA | TRBJ2-7
CASKIRERGSTDTQYF | TGTGCCAGCAAAATACGAGAGCGGGGCAGCACAGATACGCAGTATTTT | TRBD2 | TRBV2 | few | TRBJ2-3
CASTPGGRNEQFF | TGTGCCAGCACCCCAGGGGGGAGAAATGAGCAGTTCTTC | NA | TRBV6-1 | NA | TRBJ2-1
CASSIGLAGPGNEQFF | TGCGCCAGCAGCATAGGACTAGCGGGACCGGGCAATGAGCAGTTCTTC | TRBD2 | TRBV5-1 | few | TRBJ2-1
CASSSSPGLAGGYGEQFF | TGTGCCAGCAGCTCCTCACCGGGACTAGCGGGAGGGTACGGTGAGCAGTTCTTC | TRBD2 | TRBV7-9 | NA | TRBJ2-1
CASSLVSAGGELFF | TGCGCCAGCAGCTTGGTGTCTGCCGGCGGGGAGCTGTTTTTT | NA | TRBV5-1 | NA | TRBJ2-2
CASSFTGGNQPQHF | TGTGCCAGTAGTTTTACAGGGGGCAATCAGCCCCAGCATTTT | TRBD1 | TRBV19 | few | TRBJ1-5
CATSRDRSYSNQPQHF | TGTGCCACCAGCAGAGATAGGAGTTATAGCAATCAGCCCCAGCATTTT | NA | TRBV15 | few | TRBJ1-5
CASARQPGNTIYF | TGTGCCAGCGCCCGACAGCCTGGAAACACCATATATTTT | NA | TRBV19 | NA | TRBJ1-3
CASSWTSTPDEQFF | TGCGCCAGCAGCTGGACTAGTACGCCGGATGAGCAGTTCTTC | TRBD2 | TRBV5-1 | few | TRBJ2-1
CASSQESGSQNEQFF | TGTGCCAGCAGCCAAGAAAGCGGGAGCCAAAATGAGCAGTTCTTC | TRBD2 | TRBV4-2 | NA | TRBJ2-1
CASRAGGPGNIQYF | TGTGCCAGCAGGGCGGGAGGGCCCGGAAACATTCAGTACTTC | TRBD2 | TRBV6-5 | few | TRBJ2-4
CAWSLPRTGGYGYTF | TGTGCCTGGAGTCTTCCCCGGACAGGGGGCTATGGCTACACCTTC | TRBD1 | TRBV30 | NA | TRBJ1-2
CATTQGGSPKYF | TGTGCCACTACACAGGGTGGTTCGCCCAAGTACTTC | NA | TRBV28 | few | TRBJ2-7
CASKAPEQYF | TGCGCCAGTAAAGCGCCCGAGCAGTACTTC | NA | TRBV5-1 | NA | TRBJ2-7
CASSAADPKAGQYF | TGCGCCAGCAGCGCCGCCGACCCTAAAGCGGGGCAGTATTTT | NA | TRBV5-1 | NA | TRBJ2-3
CASSPQGGGTDTQYF | TGTGCCAGCAGCCCACAGGGGGGTGGAACAGATACGCAGTATTTT | TRBD1 | TRBV28 | NA | TRBJ2-3
CASSRPGPGLRGDIQYF | TGTGCCAGCAGCCGACCTGGTCCGGGACTTCGAGGGGACATTCAGTACTTC | NA | TRBV14 | NA | TRBJ2-4
CASSPPGLAGSYEQYF | TGTGCCAGCTCACCACCTGGGCTAGCGGGCTCCTACGAGCAGTACTTC | TRBD2 | TRBV18 | few | TRBJ2-7
CSVSKPGQETYEQYF | TGCAGCGTTTCTAAGCCGGGACAGGAGACCTACGAGCAGTACTTC | TRBD1 | TRBV29-1 | few | TRBJ2-7
CASSLGLAGAVDTQYF | TGCGCCAGCAGCTTAGGACTAGCGGGAGCCGTTGATACGCAGTATTTT | TRBD2 | TRBV5-1 | NA | TRBJ2-3
CAWSVEGLYGYTF | TGTGCCTGGAGTGTTGAGGGACTCTATGGCTACACCTTC | NA | TRBV30 | few | TRBJ1-2
CASSPDLAGWDTGELFF | TGCGCCAGCAGCCCGGATCTAGCGGGATGGGACACCGGGGAGCTGTTTTTT | TRBD2 | TRBV5-1 | NA | TRBJ2-2
CASSLDRGYTEAFF | TGTGCCAGCAGCCTAGACAGGGGATACACTGAAGCTTTCTTT | TRBD1 | TRBV7-2 | NA | TRBJ1-1
CSLSPYNEQFF | TGCAGTTTGAGCCCCTACAATGAGCAGTTCTTC | NA | TRBV20-1 | few | TRBJ2-1
CASSIPGQGAKEQYF | TGTGCCAGTAGTATTCCGGGACAGGGGGCGAAAGAGCAGTACTTC | TRBD1 | TRBV19 | few | TRBJ2-7
CASSSGGTSGRYEQYF | TGTGCCAGCAGTTCGGGAGGGACTAGCGGTCGCTACGAGCAGTACTTC | TRBD2 | TRBV28 | NA | TRBJ2-7